This TCR beta chain was retrieved from a study of shared clonotypes between healthy human individuals. Study background: The donor group consisted of two women and three men, aged 18 to 49.

Execution of the assay was at deep level. Study processing details: From ImmunoSEQ came sequences covering only the junction and carrying no quality scores, so filtering differed. TCRdb keeps only in-frame clones here, not all; method: immunoSEQ multiplex PCR. V and J calls and clone size are given by that table; D and trimming were obtained from the DNA. This sample yields hundreds of thousands of clones, of which 90% to 96% are seen a single time; under 0.06% belongs to the top ten. Remarks on this clone: The target antigen is unknown.

Points from the study as a whole: Clonotype sharing among donors was expected to depend on sequencing depth.

The clonotype comes from a woman in her twenties or thirties in good health. Sequenced material: naive CD4+ T cells sorted from blood. Stated subset: CD45RA+ positively selected.

For the CDR3, the DNA is TGTGCCAGCTCACGCTCAGAAGGGACTCAAGAGACCCAGTACTTC. As protein: CASSRSEGTQETQYF. The chain employs TRBV18 and TRBJ2-5; tentative D call: TRBD2 (6 bases). Trimming took 4 bases from V and 2 from J, leaving 14 bases between them. Germline CDR1 is KGHSH and CDR2 is LQKENI. The CDR3 sequence is 15 residues long.